This T cell receptor beta chain was captured in a study of T cells in localized non-small cell lung cancer. Overall study results and limits: Heterogeneity remains possible because sequencing was limited to only one tumor region. Uninvolved nearby lung showed the greatest T cell clonality, exceeding that found in tumor. The study linked higher blood T cell density to longer overall survival.

This table comes from immunoSEQ multiplex PCR, and its TCRdb copy is limited to in-frame clones, with some not included. The sample records under 35,000 clones, about 91% being singletons. Remarks on this clone: Its target is not known.

Trimming cost V 4 bases and J 2 bases, with 12 bases left between them. The CDR3 has 15 amino acids. CDR1 and CDR2 (germline): SGHRS, YFSETQ. The V gene is TRBV5-1, the J gene TRBJ1-4; possibly TRBD1 for D (6 bases). The TCR originated in a female donor over 55 with stage II lung adenocarcinoma. The source was peripheral blood mononuclear cells, collected before any cancer treatment. The CDR3 here is CASSLSGDTNEKLFF. The CDR3 DNA sequence: TGCGCCAGCAGCCTTTCAGGGGATACTAATGAAAAACTGTTTTTT.